What follows describes a single T cell receptor beta chain. This CDR3 is 15 amino acids long. Germline V gene lookup returns CDR1 GTSNPN and CDR2 SVGIG (reference sequence). V dropped 0 bases and J dropped 5; count of bases not matched to a gene: 9. This entry comes from a study of blood T cell repertoires in COVID-19. The protocol was immunoSEQ multiplex PCR, while the TCRdb copy is restricted to in-frame clones and leaves out a portion. The sample carries about 140,000 clones, 85% to 90% recorded once. The specimen was peripheral blood. The chain links TRBV30 to TRBJ1-1; 7 nucleotides match TRBD1. The clonotype originates from a woman between 40 and 50 years old with acute or convalescent COVID-19. The CDR3 region is CAWSVSGTVGTEAFF. The CDR3 nucleotides read TGTGCCTGGAGTGTAAGTGGGACAGTGGGGACTGAAGCTTTCTTT.